Here is one T cell receptor beta chain with its context. Its antigen remains undetermined. No base qualities exist here, and no much larger clone lies one base off it. Counted from cysteine to phenylalanine, this CDR3 has 15 amino acids. Just the 45-base CDR3 DNA is kept, in frame starting at base 1. Between the V and J ends, shortened by 6 bases and 6 bases respectively, the junction contains 19 bases. The germline V gene specifies SGHRS as CDR1 and YFSETQ as CDR2. The library was obtained by 5' RACE. The sequencing machine was a NextSeq 500. To allow correction of PCR and sequencing errors, the TCR library protocol tagged every TCR cDNA molecule with a unique molecular identifier. Turning to the authors' computational methods: Decombinator tools were used for TCR identification, UMI-based error correction and CDR3 extraction. TCRs above a frequency of 2 per 1,000, corresponding to the top 1% of the tumor frequency distribution, were defined as expanded. Renyi diversity was calculated using the R vegan package after each repertoire was subsampled 100 times to 5,000 TCRs. To build CDR3 similarity networks, amino acid triplet string-kernel similarity was used, and CDR3s were connected when their pairwise similarity was above 0.82. TCRdb reworked the public reads: Q25 trimming with fastp, MiXCR clone assembly, productive beta chains retained. Each CDR3 protein appears once, grouped with its most common genes and DNA. The V and J calls and clone size are TCRdb's, not the authors'. This sample gives some 100,000 distinct CDR3 sequences in total; around 12% of them show up just once. 35% to 45% of the sample goes to the ten largest clones.

This entry comes from a study of spatial heterogeneity in lung cancer (dated 2019 in TCRdb). Study-wide context: More beta-chain than alpha-chain transcripts were consistently detected, likely reflecting higher beta-chain transcript abundance. In the raw uncorrected reads, each unique combination of TCR and UMI appeared more than ten times on average. In non-small cell lung cancer, the study quantitatively compared TCR alpha and beta repertoires across several tumor regions, matched nontumor lung, and blood. TCR repertoire features were related to nonsynonymous mutation counts determined by whole-exome sequencing of tumor tissue. At surgery, over 200 tumor regions, around 67 matched nontumor lung samples and 45 to 60 PBMC samples were TCR-sequenced for both alpha and beta chains. Findings and caveats that apply to the study as a whole: Ubiquitous expanded tumor TCRs showed up in blood more often at tumor resection than at routine follow-up. Additional single-cell paired TCR alpha and beta sequencing was considered necessary to confirm, at a functional level, the hypothesis that regional TCRs recognize regional mutations.

Explained via the paper, the time point label denotes: sample taken at primary tumor resection. Without any cell sorting, TCR sequencing was performed on whole RNA extracted either from tumor and nontumor lung tissue or from cryopreserved PBMC samples. Donors were over 60 patients with early-stage, untreated non-small cell lung cancer from the lung TRACERx cohort. Patients were selected for TCR sequencing only if sufficient RNA was available from at least two tumor regions. The chain links TRBV5-1 with TRBJ2-1; 5 matching bases give a weak D call of TRBD2. This receptor was obtained from a male donor with early-stage non-small cell lung cancer. The sample in question was PBMCs, obtained at surgery. The nucleotides are TGCGCCAGCACCGTTGGCCCCCCGGCGGGCAATGAGCAGTTCTTC. Its translation is CASTVGPPAGNEQFF.